These 28 T cell receptor beta chains were all obtained from the same sample, sequenced in a study of a mutant IDH1 vaccine in newly diagnosed glioma. As for time point: baseline, week 1 (first vaccination visit). Treatment specified: pre-vaccination baseline after standard-of-care therapy. Produced via immunoSEQ multiplex PCR; TCRdb's table is partial and in-frame only. This sample has tens of thousands of clones, with 70% to 90% found just once. Specimen: PBMCs, collected from a glioma patient treated with radiotherapy, temozolomide or both. The origin of the receptors is a woman aged 40 to 55 with glioma.

The rearrangement links TRBV18 to TRBJ2-3; D gene unclear. Trimming took off 2 bases at V and 2 bases at J, with 8 bases between the two ends. Per germline, CDR1 KGHSH and CDR2 LQKENI. The CDR3 contains 14 residues. The CDR3 spells CASSPFWNTDTQYF. Written as DNA, the CDR3 is TGTGCCAGCTCACCATTCTGGAACACAGATACGCAGTATTTT.

In its sample, this clone was seen once. The chain links TRBV7-9 to TRBJ1-4; the match to TRBD1 covers 10 bases. The CDR3 sequence is 18 residues long. The germline V gene has CDR1 SEHNR and CDR2 FQNEAQ (reference sequence). V dropped 2 bases and J dropped 8; count of bases not matched to a gene: 14. CDR3 residues: CASSLWLTRDRGNEKLFF. CDR3 nucleotide sequence: TGTGCCAGCAGCTTATGGCTTACTCGGGACAGGGGAAACGAAAAACTGTTTTTT.

The genes are TRBV2 and TRBJ2-7, with 8 bases lining up with TRBD2. Trimming took 6 bases from V and 7 from J; bases not matched to a gene: 11. This CDR3 is 14 amino acids long. Germline V gene lookup returns CDR1 SNHLY and CDR2 FYNNEI. As DNA, the CDR3 is TGTGCCAGCAGGTTTAGCGGGGCCCCTGGGGAGCAGTACTTC. Translated: CASRFSGAPGEQYF. Based on the CDR3 plus reference TRBV2 and TRBJ2-7, the full variable domain is EPEVTQTPSHQVTQMGQEVILRCVPISNHLYFYWYRQILGQKVEFLVSFYNNEISEKSEIFDDQFSVERPDGSNFTLKIRSTKLEDSAMYFCASRFSGAPGEQYFGPGTRLTVT.

The V gene is TRBV7-2, the J gene TRBJ1-2; D gene unclear. The CDR3 loop spans 14 amino acids. From germline, CDR1 is SGHTA and CDR2 FQGNSA. V was clipped by 2 bases and J by 2 bases, with 9 bases between them. CDR3 region: CASSLRAMNYGYTF. CDR3 nucleotides: TGTGCCAGCAGCTTACGAGCTATGAACTATGGCTACACCTTC.

This clone was observed a few times. This chain connects TRBV5-6 to TRBJ1-2, with TRBD1 identical over 8 bases. V shed 5 bases and J 6 bases; nucleotides not matched to a gene: 6. The CDR3 length is 13 residues. Looked up from germline, CDR1 is SGHDT and CDR2 is YYEEEE. The CDR3 reads CASSLQGANGYTF. The CDR3 DNA follows: TGTGCCAGCAGTCTCCAGGGGGCAAATGGCTACACCTTC.

The chain uses TRBV19 and TRBJ2-3; no firm D call. V was cut by 7 bases and J by 0 bases, with 17 bases left in between. Germline V lookup: CDR1 LNHDA, CDR2 SQIVND (reference sequence). This CDR3 spans 16 amino acids. CDR3 in amino acids: CASTSLTGTSTDTQYF. The DNA for the CDR3 is TGTGCCAGTACCTCTCTAACCGGTACTAGCACAGATACGCAGTATTTT.

V usage is TRBV5-8 and J usage is TRBJ1-1; D remains unclear. Deletions cut 4 bases from V and 4 bases from J, with 17 bases between. This CDR3 has 15 residues. CDR1 is SGHTS, CDR2 YDEGEE, per germline. CDR3 amino acids: CASSLPHQDSTEAFF. The DNA of the CDR3 is TGTGCCAGCAGCCTGCCCCATCAGGATTCCACTGAAGCTTTCTTT.

V and J are TRBV25-1 and TRBJ2-7; TRBD2 aligns across 7 bases. V shed 3 bases, J shed 6 bases, and the junction held 11 bases outside the gene matches. CDR3 length: 15 residues. Per the germline V gene, CDR1 is MGHDK and CDR2 is SYGVNS. CDR3 protein: CASSDPGAGDVEQYF. For the CDR3, the DNA is TGTGCCAGCAGTGACCCTGGTGCGGGGGACGTCGAGCAGTACTTC.

V and J are TRBV25-1 and TRBJ1-1, with 7 bases identical to TRBD1. There are 14 residues in the CDR3. The V segment lost 5 bases and the J segment 6 bases; nucleotides outside the gene matches: 9. Germline CDR1 and CDR2: MGHDK and SYGVNS. For the CDR3, the DNA is TGTGCCAGCAGTAAGACAGGGAGATGGCCTGAAGCTTTCTTT. This encodes CASSKTGRWPEAFF. The full variable domain, rest sourced from reference TRBV25-1 and TRBJ1-1, is EADIYQTPRYLVIGTGKKITLECSQTMGHDKMYWYQQDPGMELHLIHYSYGVNSTEKGDLSSESTVSRIRTEHFPLTLESARPSHTSQYLCASSKTGRWPEAFFGQGTRLTVV.

The V and J genes are TRBV4-2 and TRBJ1-1; TRBD1 is a possible D gene (6 bases). The CDR3 contains 13 residues. V lost 0 bases and J lost 5, with 7 bases in between. Germline CDR1 and CDR2: LGHNA and YNFKEQ. The CDR3 sequence: CASSQDQGTEAFF. CDR3 DNA sequence: TGTGCCAGCAGCCAAGATCAGGGGACTGAAGCTTTCTTT.

The chain employs TRBV6-1 and TRBJ1-2; D remains unclear. The CDR3 length is 13 residues. CDR1 and CDR2 (germline): MNHNS, SASEGT. The V and J ends lost 2 bases and 5 bases respectively, with 9 bases between them. The CDR3 reads CASSELGKYGYTF. The CDR3 bases are TGTGCCAGCAGTGAATTGGGGAAGTATGGCTACACCTTC.

This chain links TRBV2 with TRBJ2-2; D is perhaps TRBD1 (6 bases). V lost 4 bases to trimming and J lost 5 bases, with 14 bases between them. The CDR3 loop spans 15 amino acids. CDR1 and CDR2 from the germline V gene are SNHLY and FYNNEI. This chain's CDR3 is CASSGTGSMTGELFF. The CDR3 DNA follows: TGTGCCAGCAGTGGAACAGGGTCTATGACCGGGGAGCTGTTTTTT. Together with reference TRBV2 and TRBJ2-2, the CDR3 gives the full variable domain: EPEVTQTPSHQVTQMGQEVILRCVPISNHLYFYWYRQILGQKVEFLVSFYNNEISEKSEIFDDQFSVERPDGSNFTLKIRSTKLEDSAMYFCASSGTGSMTGELFFGEGSRLTVL.

This clone was found a few times. The rearrangement uses TRBV5-4 and TRBJ1-1, with D perhaps matching TRBD1 (5 bases). Trimming pared 5 bases from V and 1 base from J, leaving 18 bases between. The CDR3 sequence is 16 residues long. CDR1 and CDR2 from the germline V gene are SGHNT and YYREEE (reference sequence). As DNA, the CDR3 is TGTGCCAGCAGTTCCGGAGGGGCAGAACCGAACACTGAAGCTTTCTTT. The encoded protein is CASSSGGAEPNTEAFF.

V and J are TRBV4-1 and TRBJ1-5; D is undetermined. V was trimmed by 1 base and J by 4 bases, leaving 8 bases between them. The CDR3 is 14 residues long. Germline CDR1 is MGHRA and CDR2 is YSYEKL. The CDR3 DNA reads TGCGCCAGCAGCCAAGTCCAGGCGAATCAGCCCCAGCATTTT. Encoded protein: CASSQVQANQPQHF.

The CDR3 spells CASSLRQGNYEQYF. Here the CDR3 DNA reads TGCGCCAGCAGCTTGCGGCAAGGGAACTACGAGCAGTACTTC. V usage is TRBV5-1 and J usage is TRBJ2-7; D unclear. Per the germline V gene, CDR1 is SGHRS and CDR2 is YFSETQ. The CDR3 is 14 amino acids. The V and J ends lost 1 base and 3 bases respectively, with 11 bases between them.

This chain connects TRBV14 to TRBJ1-1; maybe TRBD1 (5 bases). V was shortened by 0 bases and J by 4 bases, with 6 bases between the two germline ends. The CDR3 is 13 amino acids. In germline, CDR1 is SGHDN, CDR2 FVKESK. This chain's CDR3 is CASSQERGTEAFF. The CDR3 coding sequence is TGTGCCAGCAGCCAAGAGAGGGGCACTGAAGCTTTCTTT.

V and J are TRBV5-1 and TRBJ2-1; a weak D match, TRBD1 (6 bases). V lost 4 bases and J 1 base, leaving 12 bases between the germline ends. CDR3 length equals 15 residues. Per germline, CDR1 SGHRS and CDR2 YFSETQ. CDR3 region: CASSQQGSSYNEQFF. CDR3 nucleotides: TGCGCCAGCAGCCAACAGGGAAGTTCCTACAATGAGCAGTTCTTC.

The rearrangement uses TRBV4-2 and TRBJ2-6; TRBD2 aligns across 10 bases. V was pared by 4 bases and J by 3 bases, with 6 bases of the junction left unmatched. CDR1 LGHNA and CDR2 YNFKEQ come from the germline V gene. The CDR3 runs 17 residues. CDR3: CASSLIAGGGGANVLTF. The DNA of the CDR3 is TGTGCCAGCAGCCTGATAGCGGGGGGAGGTGGGGCCAACGTCCTGACTTTC.

The chain carries TRBV11-2 and TRBJ1-1; 7 bases match TRBD1. The CDR3 length is 16 residues. Germline values: CDR1 SGHAT, CDR2 FQNNGV. V was clipped by 1 base and J by 1 base; unmatched bases: 6. Written as DNA, the CDR3 is TGTGCCAGCAGCTTAGGTAGGGGACAGCCGAACACTGAAGCTTTCTTT. It translates to CASSLGRGQPNTEAFF.

This CDR3 is CASLYSGGVRVAQYF. The CDR3 nucleotides are TGTGCCAGCCTCTACAGCGGGGGGGTCCGAGTGGCCCAGTACTTC. The gene calls are TRBV2 and TRBJ2-5; TRBD2 aligns across 10 bases. The length of the CDR3 is 15 residues. Unmatched junction bases numbered 15, after V lost 8 bases and J lost 9 bases. Per the germline V gene, CDR1 is SNHLY and CDR2 is FYNNEI.

This chain connects TRBV7-8 to TRBJ2-7; D is unresolved. The CDR3 has 14 residues. Germline values: CDR1 SGHVS, CDR2 FQNEAQ. V lost 4 bases and J 7 bases, leaving 17 bases between the germline ends. The CDR3 here is CASSWAEELREQYF. The DNA for the CDR3 is TGTGCCAGCAGCTGGGCCGAGGAGCTTCGGGAGCAGTACTTC.

This chain joins TRBV10-1 and TRBJ2-2, with D possibly being TRBD1 (5 bases). The germline V gene encodes CDR1 WNHNN and CDR2 SYGVQD (reference sequence). This CDR3 region has 15 residues. V lost 6 bases and J 4 bases, leaving 15 bases between the germline ends. The CDR3: CASRIQVEVTGELFF. The CDR3 region has the DNA TGCGCCAGCAGAATACAGGTTGAGGTCACCGGGGAGCTGTTTTTT.

The chain carries TRBV2 and TRBJ1-1; D not resolved. The germline V gene has CDR1 SNHLY and CDR2 FYNNEI. The CDR3 runs to 14 residues. V lost 6 bases, J lost 1 base, and 12 bases lay in between. For the CDR3, the DNA is TGTGCCAGCAGCATACAGAGGTGGAACACTGAAGCTTTCTTT. Residues: CASSIQRWNTEAFF.

This clone is medium-sized by share. The chain recombines TRBV28 with TRBJ1-4; 8 bases align to TRBD1. Germline loops: CDR1 MDHEN, CDR2 SYDVKM. This CDR3 is built from 14 residues. Trimming took 6 bases from V and 8 from J; bases not matched to a gene: 8. In DNA form, the CDR3 reads TGTGCCAGCAGACCCGGACAGGGTTACGAAAAACTGTTTTTT. Amino acids: CASRPGQGYEKLFF.

This clone was picked up one time. The chain uses TRBV5-6 and TRBJ1-4, with 7 bases matching TRBD1. With V trimmed by 1 base and J by 2 bases, 5 bases remained unmatched. The CDR3 contains 16 residues. Germline CDR1 reads SGHDT; CDR2 reads YYEEEE. The CDR3 region has the DNA TGTGCCAGCAGCTTGCAGGGGGACCCGACTAATGAAAAACTGTTTTTT. This gives the protein CASSLQGDPTNEKLFF.

The rearrangement uses TRBV13 and TRBJ2-1; 12 bases fit TRBD1. CDR3 length: 15 amino acids. Germline loops: CDR1 PRHDT, CDR2 FYEKMQ (reference sequence). V was clipped by 5 bases and J by 6 bases; unmatched bases: 5. CDR3 DNA sequence: TGTGCCAGCAGCAAGGGACAGGGGGCAGGCAATGAGCAGTTCTTC. This gives the protein CASSKGQGAGNEQFF.

A single count supports this clone. The chain couples TRBV15 to TRBJ1-5; D is perhaps TRBD1 (6 bases). CDR1 LNHNV and CDR2 YYDKDF come from the germline V gene (reference sequence). This CDR3 is 16 amino acids long. The V end was cut by 5 bases, the J end by 5 bases, with 19 bases between. CDR3: CATSRKTGAGDQPQHF. For the CDR3, the DNA is TGTGCCACCAGCCGCAAAACGGGGGCAGGAGATCAGCCCCAGCATTTT.

The rearrangement links TRBV19 to TRBJ1-1; D uncertain. The CDR3 covers 11 residues. Germline CDR1 reads LNHDA; CDR2 reads SQIVND (reference sequence). Trimming removed 3 bases from V and 8 bases from J, with 7 bases in between. CDR3 region: CASSIRSEAFF. In DNA form, the CDR3 reads TGTGCCAGTAGTATTCGGTCAGAAGCTTTCTTT.